This T cell receptor beta chain is drawn from a study of identical twins. Study results and caveats: Low generation probability was overrepresented in out-of-frame alpha sequences shared by twins. Memory repertoires showed no such pattern, whereas abundant cord blood beta clonotypes carried fewer insertions.

The CDR3 is 11 residues long. This clonotype was found many times. Its antigen is unknown. TCRdb ran MiXCR on the 5' RACE reads and lists one entry per CDR3 protein. Altogether 1.5 million to 2 million distinct CDR3 sequences are present, around a third being singletons, with the ten largest covering about 0.3%. The source material was cord blood. The TCR was taken from a newborn girl in good health. The rearrangement uses TRBV21-1 and TRBJ1-2; the table assigns TRBD1, which was not confirmed against the DNA. TRBV21-1 counts as a pseudogene. CDR3 nucleotides: TGTGCCAGCAGCAAAGGAGGGGGCTACACCTTC. The encoded protein is CASSKGGGYTF.